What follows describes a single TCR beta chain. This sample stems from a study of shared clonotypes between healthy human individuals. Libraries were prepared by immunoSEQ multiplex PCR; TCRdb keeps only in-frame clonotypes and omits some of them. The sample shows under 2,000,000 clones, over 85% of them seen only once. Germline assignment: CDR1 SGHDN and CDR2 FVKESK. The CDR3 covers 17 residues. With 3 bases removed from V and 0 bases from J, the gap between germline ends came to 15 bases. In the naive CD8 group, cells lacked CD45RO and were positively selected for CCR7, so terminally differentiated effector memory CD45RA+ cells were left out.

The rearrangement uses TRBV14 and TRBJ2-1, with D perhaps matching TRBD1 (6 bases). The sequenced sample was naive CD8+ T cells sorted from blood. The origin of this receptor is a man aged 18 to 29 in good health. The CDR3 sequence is CASSQGSDRSSYNEQFF. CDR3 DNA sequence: TGTGCCAGCAGCCAGGGATCCGACAGGAGCTCCTACAATGAGCAGTTCTTC.